This T cell receptor (beta chain) was profiled in a study of monozygotic twins with inflammatory bowel disease. Overall study findings and caveats: Variability may have been added to patient repertoires by differing immunosuppressive treatments.

As concerns this clonotype: The antigen remains undetermined.

The CDR3 length is 16 residues. Germline V gives CDR1 SGHTA, CDR2 FQGNSA. The unique tags termed UMIs, each holding a 6-nucleotide sample barcode, were added by means of template switching. No DNA is given; TCRdb re-called the 5' RACE reads and lists each CDR3 protein once. The repertoire table contains some 300,000 distinct CDR3 sequences. The receptor was isolated from a human donor with ulcerative colitis or Crohn's disease, or a healthy co-twin of an affected twin (not recorded which). Sequencing was performed on blood. The chain recombines TRBV7-2 with TRBJ2-1. The CDR3 is CASSLVTGGFYNEQFF.